This TCR beta chain was identified in a study of identical twins. This CDR3 spans 16 amino acids. Germline V lookup: CDR1 MNHEY, CDR2 SMNVEV (reference sequence). V was cut by 8 bases and J by 6 bases, with 24 bases left in between. This clonotype turned up a few times. What it binds is unknown. Study-wide results and limits: Researchers reported weaker excess twin sharing in beta out-of-frame sequences. Fewer insertions characterized abundant cord blood beta clonotypes, whereas memory repertoires showed none.

Via MiXCR, TCRdb re-called the 5' RACE reads, giving one row per CDR3 protein. The sample lists fewer than 550,000 distinct CDR3 sequences; 15% were seen once. The sample also formed part of further work on yellow fever vaccine responses in identical twins.

What was sequenced was CD4+ T cells sorted from blood. The TCR originated in a woman between 18 and 29 years old in good health. The chain joins TRBV27 to TRBJ2-3; maybe TRBD1 (5 bases). The CDR3 nucleotides are TGTGCCAGCGGGTATCTCTTCGTGGGGCCTGGGGATACGCAGTATTTT. This translates into CASGYLFVGPGDTQYF.